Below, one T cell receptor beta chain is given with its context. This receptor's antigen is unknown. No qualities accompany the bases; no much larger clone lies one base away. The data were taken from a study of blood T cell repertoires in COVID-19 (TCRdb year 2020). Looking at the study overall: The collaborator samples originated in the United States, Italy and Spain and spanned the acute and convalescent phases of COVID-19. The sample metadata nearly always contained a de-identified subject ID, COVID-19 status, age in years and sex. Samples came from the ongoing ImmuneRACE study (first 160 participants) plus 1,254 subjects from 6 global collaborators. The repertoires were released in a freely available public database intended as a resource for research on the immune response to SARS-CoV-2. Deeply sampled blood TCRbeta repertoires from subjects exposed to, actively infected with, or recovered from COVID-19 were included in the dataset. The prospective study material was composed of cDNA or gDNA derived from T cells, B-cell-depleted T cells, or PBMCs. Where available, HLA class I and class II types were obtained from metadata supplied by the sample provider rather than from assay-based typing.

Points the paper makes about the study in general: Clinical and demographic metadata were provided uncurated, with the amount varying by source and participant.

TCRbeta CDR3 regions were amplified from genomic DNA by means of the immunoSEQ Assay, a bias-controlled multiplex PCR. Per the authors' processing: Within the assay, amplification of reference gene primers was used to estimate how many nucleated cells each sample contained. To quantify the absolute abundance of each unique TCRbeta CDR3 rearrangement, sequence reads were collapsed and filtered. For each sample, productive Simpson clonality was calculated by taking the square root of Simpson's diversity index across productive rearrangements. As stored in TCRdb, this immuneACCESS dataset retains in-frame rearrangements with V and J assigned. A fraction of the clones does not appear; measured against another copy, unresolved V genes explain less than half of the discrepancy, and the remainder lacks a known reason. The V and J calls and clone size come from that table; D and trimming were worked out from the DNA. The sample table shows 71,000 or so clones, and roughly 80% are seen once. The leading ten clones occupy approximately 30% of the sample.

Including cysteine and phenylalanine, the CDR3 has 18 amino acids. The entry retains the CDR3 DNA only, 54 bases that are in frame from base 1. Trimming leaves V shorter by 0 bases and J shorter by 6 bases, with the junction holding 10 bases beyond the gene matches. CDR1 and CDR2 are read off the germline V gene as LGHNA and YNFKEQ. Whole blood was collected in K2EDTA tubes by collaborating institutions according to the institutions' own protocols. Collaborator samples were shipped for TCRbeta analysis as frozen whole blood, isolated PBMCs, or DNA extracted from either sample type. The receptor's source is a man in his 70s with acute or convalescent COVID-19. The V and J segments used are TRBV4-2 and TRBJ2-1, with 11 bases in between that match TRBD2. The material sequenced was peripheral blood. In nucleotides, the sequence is TGTGCCAGCAGCCAAGAAGGCTTAGCGGGAGGGCCATCCAATGAGCAGTTCTTC. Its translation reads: CASSQEGLAGGPSNEQFF.